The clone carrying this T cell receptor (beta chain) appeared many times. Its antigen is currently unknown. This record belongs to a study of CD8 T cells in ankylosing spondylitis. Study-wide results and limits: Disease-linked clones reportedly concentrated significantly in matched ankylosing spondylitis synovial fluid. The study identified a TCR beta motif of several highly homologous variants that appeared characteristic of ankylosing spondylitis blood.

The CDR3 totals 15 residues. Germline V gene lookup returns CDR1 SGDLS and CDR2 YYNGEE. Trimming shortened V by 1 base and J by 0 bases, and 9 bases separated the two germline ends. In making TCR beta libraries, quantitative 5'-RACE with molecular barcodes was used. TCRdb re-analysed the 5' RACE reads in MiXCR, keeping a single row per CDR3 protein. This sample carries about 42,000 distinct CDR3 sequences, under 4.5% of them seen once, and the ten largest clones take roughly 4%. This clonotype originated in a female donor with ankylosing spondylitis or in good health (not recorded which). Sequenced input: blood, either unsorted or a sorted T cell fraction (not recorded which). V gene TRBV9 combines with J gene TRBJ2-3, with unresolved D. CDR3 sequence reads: CASSVSSYSTDTQYF. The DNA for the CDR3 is TGTGCCAGCAGCGTATCAAGTTACAGCACAGATACGCAGTATTTT.